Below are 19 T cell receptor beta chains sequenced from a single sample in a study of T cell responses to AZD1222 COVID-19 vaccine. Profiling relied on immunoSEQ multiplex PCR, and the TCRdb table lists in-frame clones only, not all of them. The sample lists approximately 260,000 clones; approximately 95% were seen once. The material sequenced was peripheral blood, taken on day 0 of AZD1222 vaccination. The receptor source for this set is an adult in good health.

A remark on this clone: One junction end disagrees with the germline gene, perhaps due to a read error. CDR3 in DNA: TGTGCCAGCAGCCCGACCGACGGTTGGATTGGGGAGAACTTC. This sequence encodes CASSPTDGWIGENF. The chain employs TRBV28 and TRBJ2-7; a weak D match, TRBD2 (5 bases). Germline V lookup: CDR1 MDHEN, CDR2 SYDVKM. This CDR3 region has 14 residues. The full variable domain, in which reference TRBV28 and TRBJ2-7 provide the parts outside the CDR3, is DVKVTQSSRYLVKRTGEKVFLECVQDMDHENMFWYRQDPGLGLRLIYFSYDVKMKEKGDIPEGYSVSREKKERFSLILESASTNQTSMYLCASSPTDGWIGENFGPGTRLTVT.

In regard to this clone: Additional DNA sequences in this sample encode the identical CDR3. The chain's CDR3 is CASSRRTESYEQYF. The CDR3 DNA sequence: TGCGCCAGCAGCCGTAGGACGGAGTCCTACGAGCAGTACTTC. This chain links TRBV5-1 with TRBJ2-7; no definite D call. CDR3 length: 14 amino acids. Looked up from germline, CDR1 is SGHRS and CDR2 is YFSETQ. The ends were cut back, 4 bases at V and 1 base at J, with 12 bases in the middle.

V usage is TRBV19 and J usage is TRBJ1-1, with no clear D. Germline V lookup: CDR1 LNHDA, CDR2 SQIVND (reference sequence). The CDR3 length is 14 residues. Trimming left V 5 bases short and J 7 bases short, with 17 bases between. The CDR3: CASSLGTVRFEAFF. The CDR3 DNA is TGTGCCAGTAGTTTGGGTACAGTGCGATTTGAAGCTTTCTTT. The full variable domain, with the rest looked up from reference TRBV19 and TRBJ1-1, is DGGITQSPKYLFRKEGQNVTLSCEQNLNHDAMYWYRQDPGQGLRLIYYSQIVNDFQKGDIAEGYSVSREKKESFPLTVTSAQKNPTAFYLCASSLGTVRFEAFFGQGTRLTVV.

Written as DNA, the CDR3 is TGTGCCAGCAGTTACTCTCCAGGGGCTAGCACAGATACGCAGTATTTT. It codes for CASSYSPGASTDTQYF. The genes are TRBV6-5 and TRBJ2-3; D is possibly TRBD1 (6 bases). CDR1 and CDR2 (germline): MNHEY, SVGAGI. CDR3 length equals 16 residues. V was trimmed by 0 bases and J by 0 bases, leaving 10 bases between them.

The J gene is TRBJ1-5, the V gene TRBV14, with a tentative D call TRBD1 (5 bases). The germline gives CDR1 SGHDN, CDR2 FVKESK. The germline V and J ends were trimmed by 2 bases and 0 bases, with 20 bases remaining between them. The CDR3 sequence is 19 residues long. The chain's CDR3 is CASSQPRHGGRGSNQPQHF. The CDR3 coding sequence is TGTGCCAGCAGCCAACCTCGCCATGGGGGACGGGGTAGCAATCAGCCCCAGCATTTT.

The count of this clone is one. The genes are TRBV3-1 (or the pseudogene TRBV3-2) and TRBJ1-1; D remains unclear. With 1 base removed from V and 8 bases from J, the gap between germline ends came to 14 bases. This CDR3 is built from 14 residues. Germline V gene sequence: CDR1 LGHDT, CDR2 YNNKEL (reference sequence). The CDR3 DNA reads TGTGCCAGCAGCCAAGTTAGCACTATGGCGGAAGCTTTCTTT. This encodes CASSQVSTMAEAFF.

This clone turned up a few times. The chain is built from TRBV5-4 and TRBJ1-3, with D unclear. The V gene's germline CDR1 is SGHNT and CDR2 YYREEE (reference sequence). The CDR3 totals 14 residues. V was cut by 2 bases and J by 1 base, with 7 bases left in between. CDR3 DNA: TGTGCCAGCAGCTTAAGAGGGTCTGGAAACACCATATATTTT. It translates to CASSLRGSGNTIYF.

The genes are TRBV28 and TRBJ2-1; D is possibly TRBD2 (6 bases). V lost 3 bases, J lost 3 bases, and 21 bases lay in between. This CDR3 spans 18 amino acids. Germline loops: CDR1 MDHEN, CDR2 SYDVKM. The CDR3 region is CASSFSPGLGSVYNEQFF. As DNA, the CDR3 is TGTGCCAGCAGTTTCTCACCGGGACTCGGATCCGTCTACAATGAGCAGTTCTTC.

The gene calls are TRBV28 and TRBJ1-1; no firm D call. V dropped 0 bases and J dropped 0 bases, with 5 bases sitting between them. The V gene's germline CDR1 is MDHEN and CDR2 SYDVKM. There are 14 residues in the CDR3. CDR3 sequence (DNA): TGTGCCAGCAGTTTATGGGAGGTGAACACTGAAGCTTTCTTT. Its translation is CASSLWEVNTEAFF.

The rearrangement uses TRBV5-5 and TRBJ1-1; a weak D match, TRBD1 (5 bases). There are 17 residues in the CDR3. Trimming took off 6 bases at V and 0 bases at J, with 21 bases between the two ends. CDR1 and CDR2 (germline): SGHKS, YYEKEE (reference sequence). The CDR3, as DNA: TGTGCCAGCACCCCCAGAGGGGATTTACCGATGAACACTGAAGCTTTCTTT. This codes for CASTPRGDLPMNTEAFF.

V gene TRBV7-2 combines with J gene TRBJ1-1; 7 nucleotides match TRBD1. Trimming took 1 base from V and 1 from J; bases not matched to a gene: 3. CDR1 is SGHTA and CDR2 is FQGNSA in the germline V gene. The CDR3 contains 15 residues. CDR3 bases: TGTGCCAGCAGCTTAGTAACAGGGGCGAACACTGAAGCTTTCTTT. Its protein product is CASSLVTGANTEAFF.

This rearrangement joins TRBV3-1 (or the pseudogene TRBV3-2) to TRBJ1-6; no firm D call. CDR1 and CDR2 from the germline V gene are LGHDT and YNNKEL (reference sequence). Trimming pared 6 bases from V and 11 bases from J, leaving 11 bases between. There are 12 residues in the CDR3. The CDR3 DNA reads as TGTGCCAGCAGTACACGGGAGGCACCCCTCCACTTT. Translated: CASSTREAPLHF.

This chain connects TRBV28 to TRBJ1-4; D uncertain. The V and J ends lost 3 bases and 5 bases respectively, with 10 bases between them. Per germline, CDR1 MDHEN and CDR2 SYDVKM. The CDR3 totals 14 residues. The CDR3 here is CASSLRAVNEKLFF. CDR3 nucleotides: TGTGCCAGCAGTTTGAGGGCGGTCAATGAAAAACTGTTTTTT.

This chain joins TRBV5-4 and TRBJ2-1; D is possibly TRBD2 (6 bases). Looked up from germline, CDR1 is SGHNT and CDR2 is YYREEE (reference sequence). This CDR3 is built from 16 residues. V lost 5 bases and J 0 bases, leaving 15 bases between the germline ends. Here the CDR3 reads CASRSVGRSSYNEQFF. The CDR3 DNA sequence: TGTGCCAGCAGATCCGTAGGGAGGAGCTCCTACAATGAGCAGTTCTTC.

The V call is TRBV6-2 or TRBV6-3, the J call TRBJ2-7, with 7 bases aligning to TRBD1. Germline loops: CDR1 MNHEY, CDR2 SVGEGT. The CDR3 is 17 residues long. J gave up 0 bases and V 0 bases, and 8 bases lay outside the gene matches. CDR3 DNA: TGTGCCAGCAGTTACTCACGAGGGGGCGTAGACTCCTACGAGCAGTACTTC. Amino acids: CASSYSRGGVDSYEQYF.

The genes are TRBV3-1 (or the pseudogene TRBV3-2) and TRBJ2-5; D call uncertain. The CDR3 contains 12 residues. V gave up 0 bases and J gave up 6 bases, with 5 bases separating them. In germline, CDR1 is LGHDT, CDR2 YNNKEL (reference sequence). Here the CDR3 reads CASSQEEKTQYF. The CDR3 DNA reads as TGTGCCAGCAGCCAAGAGGAGAAGACCCAGTACTTC.

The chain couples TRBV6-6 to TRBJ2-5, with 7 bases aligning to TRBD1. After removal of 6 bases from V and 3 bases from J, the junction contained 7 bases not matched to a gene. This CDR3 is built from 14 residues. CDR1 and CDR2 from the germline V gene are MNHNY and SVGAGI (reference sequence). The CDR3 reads CASRAGGNKETQYF. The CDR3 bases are TGTGCCAGCAGGGCAGGGGGTAACAAAGAGACCCAGTACTTC.

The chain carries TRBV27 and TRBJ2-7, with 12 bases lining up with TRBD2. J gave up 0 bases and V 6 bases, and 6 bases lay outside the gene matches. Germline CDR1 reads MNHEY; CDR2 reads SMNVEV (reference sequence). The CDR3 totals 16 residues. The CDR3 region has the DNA TGTGCCAGCAGCCGACTAGCGGGGGCTGTCTCCTACGAGCAGTACTTC. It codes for CASSRLAGAVSYEQYF.

The CDR3 here is CASSDGGTRRGEQYF. In DNA, the CDR3 is TGTGCCAGCAGTGATGGGGGGACGCGGAGGGGCGAGCAGTACTTC. The chain recombines TRBV2 with TRBJ2-7; D possibly corresponds to TRBD2 (6 bases). V lost 3 bases and J lost 6, with 18 bases in between. CDR1 and CDR2 (germline): SNHLY, FYNNEI. The CDR3 runs 15 residues.